The 19 T cell receptor beta chains below come from one sample, sequenced in a study of cytomegalovirus exposure and HLA in healthy donors. The PCR was carried out with 60 Vbeta primers and 13 Jbeta primers. Clones were sequenced by immunoSEQ multiplex PCR, and TCRdb holds only the in-frame ones, with some missing. The table shows roughly 100,000 clones, with over 60% occurring only once. The sample taken for sequencing was PBMCs. Receptors were obtained from a female donor in good health and CMV-seropositive.

J is TRBJ2-3 and V is TRBV25-1; D call uncertain. This CDR3 has 13 residues. The V end was cut by 2 bases, the J end by 4 bases, with 7 bases between. CDR1 and CDR2 from the germline V gene are MGHDK and SYGVNS. The CDR3 region is CASSENLPDTQYF. The CDR3 coding sequence is TGTGCCAGCAGTGAAAATCTCCCAGATACGCAGTATTTT. Looking up the rest from reference TRBV25-1 and TRBJ2-3 gives the full variable domain: EADIYQTPRYLVIGTGKKITLECSQTMGHDKMYWYQQDPGMELHLIHYSYGVNSTEKGDLSSESTVSRIRTEHFPLTLESARPSHTSQYLCASSENLPDTQYFGPGTRLTVL.

The rearrangement uses TRBV11-2 and TRBJ1-1, with 10 bases lining up with TRBD1. The CDR3 loop spans 19 amino acids. J was trimmed by 1 base and V by 0 bases; bases with no gene match: 11. Germline V gene sequence: CDR1 SGHAT, CDR2 FQNNGV. The CDR3 region has the DNA TGTGCCAGCAGCTTAGATGTACCGGGACAGGGGTGGGGGAACACTGAAGCTTTCTTT. Its protein is CASSLDVPGQGWGNTEAFF.

The genes are TRBV6-1 and TRBJ1-2, with D possibly matching TRBD1 (5 bases). The V end lost 1 base, the J end lost 6 bases, and 12 bases lay between the germline ends. Germline CDR1 MNHNS, CDR2 SASEGT. This CDR3 is built from 14 residues. The CDR3 reads CASSEGVRAHGYTF. In nucleotides, the CDR3 is TGTGCCAGCAGTGAAGGGGTCAGGGCGCATGGCTACACCTTC.

The gene calls are TRBV28 and TRBJ1-4; 12 positions agree with TRBD1. Germline-derived CDR1 and CDR2 are MDHEN and SYDVKM. V shed 6 bases and J 7 bases; nucleotides not matched to a gene: 9. The CDR3 has 16 amino acids. The CDR3 DNA reads as TGTGCCAGCAGCGACCGGAAGGGACAGGGGGCTGAAAAACTGTTTTTT. Encoded protein: CASSDRKGQGAEKLFF.

This rearrangement joins TRBV27 to TRBJ1-2, with 12 nucleotides matching TRBD1. V was pared by 7 bases and J by 6 bases, with 12 bases of the junction left unmatched. CDR1 and CDR2 from the germline V gene are MNHEY and SMNVEV (reference sequence). The CDR3 is 16 amino acids. In DNA, the CDR3 is TGTGCCAGCATTGTGAGAGGGACAGGGGGCTCGGATGGCTACACCTTC. Translating gives CASIVRGTGGSDGYTF.

The genes are TRBV10-1 and TRBJ2-3, with D possibly matching TRBD2 (6 bases). Germline CDR1 is WNHNN and CDR2 is SYGVQD (reference sequence). Deletions cut 8 bases from V and 1 base from J, with 13 bases between. The CDR3 has 14 residues. The CDR3 sequence: CASRRDSRTDTQYF. Here the CDR3 DNA reads TGCGCCAGCCGGAGGGACTCTCGCACAGATACGCAGTATTTT.

This clone appeared once. The rearrangement joins TRBV9 to TRBJ2-5; D perhaps matches TRBD2 (6 bases). V was trimmed by 3 bases and J by 5 bases, leaving 17 bases between them. The CDR3 length is 15 residues. Germline V gene data show CDR1 as SGDLS and CDR2 as YYNGEE. DNA for the CDR3: TGTGCCAGCAGCGCAACCCAGGATCGGGGGGAGACCCAGTACTTC. Its translation is CASSATQDRGETQYF.

V is TRBV30 and J is TRBJ1-5; TRBD1 aligns across 9 bases. Trimming removed 1 base from V and 7 bases from J; junction bases left unmatched: 11. The CDR3 is 16 residues long. Germline-derived CDR1 and CDR2 are GTSNPN and SVGIG (reference sequence). The CDR3 nucleotides are TGTGCCTGGAGTGACCCCCGGGGACAGGGAAGACAGCCCCAGCATTTT. Protein product: CAWSDPRGQGRQPQHF.

The J gene is TRBJ2-7, the V gene TRBV19; TRBD2 agrees at 7 bases. Germline CDR1 LNHDA, CDR2 SQIVND (reference sequence). This CDR3 has 14 amino acids. V gave up 9 bases and J gave up 0 bases; unmatched junction bases: 8. CDR3 residues: CASAHRGVSYEQYF. The CDR3 DNA sequence: TGTGCCAGCGCCCACCGGGGGGTCTCCTACGAGCAGTACTTC.

CDR3 in amino acids: CASSLDREKGSPLHF. The CDR3 region has the DNA TGTGCCAGCAGTTTAGACAGGGAGAAGGGTTCACCCCTCCACTTT. V gene TRBV27 combines with J gene TRBJ1-6, with 7 positions matching TRBD1. The CDR3 contains 15 residues. Germline V lookup: CDR1 MNHEY, CDR2 SMNVEV (reference sequence). J lost 9 bases, V lost 2 bases, and 7 bases had no gene match.

V is TRBV6-1 and J is TRBJ1-5, with D hard to call. Germline V gene lookup returns CDR1 MNHNS and CDR2 SASEGT. The V and J ends lost 2 bases and 4 bases respectively, with 9 bases between them. The CDR3 extends over 14 amino acids. DNA of the CDR3: TGTGCCAGCAGTGAACTTTTGCGGAATCAGCCCCAGCATTTT. Protein product: CASSELLRNQPQHF.

CDR3 sequence reads: CAWSRQGPEAFF. Here the CDR3 DNA reads TGTGCCTGGAGTAGACAGGGGCCTGAAGCTTTCTTT. The chain has TRBV30 and TRBJ1-1; 8 bases fit TRBD1. The CDR3 contains 12 residues. Germline values: CDR1 GTSNPN, CDR2 SVGIG (reference sequence). Germline trimming cut 2 bases from V and 6 bases from J; bases unmatched to any gene: 2.

This chain connects TRBV7-3 to TRBJ1-2, with 9 bases aligning to TRBD1. Trimming at V came to 4 bases and at J to 5 bases, leaving 8 bases not matched to a gene. The CDR3 has 15 amino acids. In germline, CDR1 is SGHTA, CDR2 FQGTGA. CDR3 region: CASSSGLQGAYGYTF. CDR3 nucleotide sequence: TGTGCCAGCAGCTCCGGACTACAGGGGGCATATGGCTACACCTTC. Full variable domain (missing parts from reference TRBV7-3 and TRBJ1-2): GAGVSQTPSNKVTEKGKYVELRCDPISGHTALYWYRQSLGQGPEFLIYFQGTGAADDSGLPNDRFFAVRPEGSVSTLKIQRTERGDSAVYLCASSSGLQGAYGYTFGSGTRLTVV.

The chain has TRBV2 and TRBJ2-2; D unresolved. This CDR3 has 14 amino acids. Germline V lookup: CDR1 SNHLY, CDR2 FYNNEI. V lost 8 bases and J lost 1, with 11 bases in between. The CDR3 here is CASSRAVNTGELFF. The CDR3 DNA is TGTGCCAGCTCCCGCGCGGTGAACACCGGGGAGCTGTTTTTT.

J is TRBJ2-5 and V is TRBV29-1, with 7 bases fitting TRBD1. Trimming took 6 bases from V and 1 from J; bases not matched to a gene: 5. Germline assignment: CDR1 SQVTM and CDR2 ANQGSEA. This CDR3 is 13 amino acids long. This chain's CDR3 is CSVSNRGQETQYF. Here the CDR3 DNA reads TGCAGCGTGTCCAACAGGGGCCAAGAGACCCAGTACTTC. Complete variable domain (other parts from reference TRBV29-1 and TRBJ2-5): SAVISQKPSRDICQRGTSLTIQCQVDSQVTMMFWYRQQPGQSLTLIATANQGSEATYESGFVIDKFPISRPNLTFSTLTVSNMSPEDSSIYLCSVSNRGQETQYFGPGTRLLVL.

This chain joins TRBV11-2 and TRBJ1-4, with a weak D call TRBD1 (5 bases). The V end lost 6 bases, the J end lost 0 bases, and 20 bases lay between the germline ends. This CDR3 comprises 18 residues. Germline-derived CDR1 and CDR2 are SGHAT and FQNNGV. The DNA of the CDR3 is TGTGCCAGCAGTAGGTCCGGGCAGGGCTTTGCAACTAATGAAAAACTGTTTTTT. This codes for CASSRSGQGFATNEKLFF.

This clone has a handful of counts. V gene TRBV29-1 combines with J gene TRBJ2-7; 7 positions match TRBD1. The CDR3 covers 15 residues. Germline loops: CDR1 SQVTM, CDR2 ANQGSEA. Trimming cost V 4 bases and J 2 bases; bases outside gene matches: 11. The CDR3 is CSVVTTDRATYEQYF. The DNA of the CDR3 is TGCAGCGTTGTAACGACTGACAGGGCCACCTACGAGCAGTACTTC.

This clone came up once. The rearrangement links TRBV5-1 to TRBJ2-1, with TRBD2 matching 9 bases. Germline V lookup: CDR1 SGHRS, CDR2 YFSETQ. The CDR3 consists of 16 residues. V was clipped by 0 bases and J by 2 bases; unmatched bases: 3. The CDR3 loop reads CASSLDAGGTYNEQFF. The CDR3 DNA is TGCGCCAGCAGCTTGGATGCGGGGGGGACCTACAATGAGCAGTTCTTC.

V and J are TRBV7-2 and TRBJ2-7, with TRBD2 matching 8 bases. Losses at the gene ends were 4 bases for V and 0 bases for J; bases not matched to a gene: 5. Germline CDR1 SGHTA, CDR2 FQGNSA. The CDR3 has 15 amino acids. The CDR3: CASSSRTSSSYEQYF. CDR3 bases: TGTGCCAGCAGCTCTCGGACTAGCAGCTCCTACGAGCAGTACTTC.